This entry features one T cell receptor (beta chain) sequence. Antigen specificity is unknown. The data are from a study of shared clonotypes between healthy human individuals. Broader study findings: Rarefaction exposed incomplete sorted-subset sequencing despite large depth.

Germline V lookup: CDR1 SGHDT, CDR2 YYEEEE. V trimming: 4 bases; J trimming: 9 bases; junction bases outside the gene matches: 9. The CDR3 runs to 14 residues. Only Caucasian adults living in Nashville, Tennessee made up the donor group. Assay used: immunoSEQ multiplex PCR; TCRdb lists only in-frame clones, some missing. The sample gives more than 500,000 clones, 95% to 96% of which show up once; around 0.067% is in the top ten. Material: naive CD4+ T cells sorted from blood. The subset denotes: CD45RA+ positively selected. This TCR came from a woman in her 30s in good health. The rearrangement joins TRBV5-6 to TRBJ2-5, with TRBD1 matching 10 bases. Here the CDR3 reads CASSHPGTGASQYF. CDR3 coding DNA: TGTGCCAGCAGCCACCCCGGGACAGGGGCTTCCCAGTACTTC.